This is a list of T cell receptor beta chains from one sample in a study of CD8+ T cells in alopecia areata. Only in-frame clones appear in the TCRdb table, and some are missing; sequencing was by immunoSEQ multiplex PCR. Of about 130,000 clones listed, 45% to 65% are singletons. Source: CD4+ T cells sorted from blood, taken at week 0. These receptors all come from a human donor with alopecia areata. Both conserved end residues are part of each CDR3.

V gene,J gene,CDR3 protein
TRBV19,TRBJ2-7,CASSIGPPGSEQYF
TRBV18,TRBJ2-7,CASSLGGSYEQYF
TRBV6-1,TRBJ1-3,CASSKGGTGNTIYF
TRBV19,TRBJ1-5,CASSIRLRDQPQHF
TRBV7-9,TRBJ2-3,CASSPTGHTDTQYF
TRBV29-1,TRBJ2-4,CSVDPGTNKNIQYF
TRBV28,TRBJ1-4,CASSLGEKLFF
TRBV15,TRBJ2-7,CATSRDIHYEQYF
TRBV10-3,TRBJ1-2,CAISESGQGPIYGYTF
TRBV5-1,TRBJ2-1,CASSLGGSSYNEQFF
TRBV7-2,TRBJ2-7,CASSPRGAGGLYEQYF
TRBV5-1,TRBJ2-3,CASSLELAGDTQYF
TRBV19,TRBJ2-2,CASNSQGGTGELFF
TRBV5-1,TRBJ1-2,CASSLEGGASHGYTF
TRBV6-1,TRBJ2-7,CASSEWLGATYEQYF
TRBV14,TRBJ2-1,CASSQVRSSGYNEQFF
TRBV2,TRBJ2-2,CASSGRGVASTGELFF
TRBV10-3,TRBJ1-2,CAIRPEGGGIGGYTF
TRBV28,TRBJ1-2,CASSETGIYGYTF
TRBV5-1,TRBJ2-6,CASSFQDGANVLTF
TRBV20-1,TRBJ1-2,CSARDRAVNTF
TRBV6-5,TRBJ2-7,CASSITGRTYEQYF
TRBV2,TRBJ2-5,CASSVGGGQETQYF
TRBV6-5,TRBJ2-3,CASSPGQGRTDTQYF
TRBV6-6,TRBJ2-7,CASRAGGRFAYEQYF
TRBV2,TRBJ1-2,CASRGLNYGYTF
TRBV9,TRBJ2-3,CASSAAGFRTDTQYF
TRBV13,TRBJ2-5,CASSLQETQYF
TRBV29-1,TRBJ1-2,CSVVRQNYGYTF
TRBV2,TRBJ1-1,CASNPHGAYTMNTEAFF
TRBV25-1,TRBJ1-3,CASSADTGSGNTIYF
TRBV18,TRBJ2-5,CASSPPAQGAGETQYF
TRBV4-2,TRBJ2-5,CASSQLDSNQETQYF
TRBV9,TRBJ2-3,CASSEKRGVTDTQYF
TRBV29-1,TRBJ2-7,CSDVQGYPLSYEQYF
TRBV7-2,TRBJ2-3,CASSLAADTDTQYF
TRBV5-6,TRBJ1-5,CASSSRTAYSNQPQHF
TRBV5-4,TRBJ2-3,CASSFGQGAVDTQYF
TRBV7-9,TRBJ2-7,CASSSIQESYEQYF
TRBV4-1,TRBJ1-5,CASSLNSKNQPQHF
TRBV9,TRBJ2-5,CASSVAALQETQYF
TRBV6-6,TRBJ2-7,CASSYRASGYEQYF